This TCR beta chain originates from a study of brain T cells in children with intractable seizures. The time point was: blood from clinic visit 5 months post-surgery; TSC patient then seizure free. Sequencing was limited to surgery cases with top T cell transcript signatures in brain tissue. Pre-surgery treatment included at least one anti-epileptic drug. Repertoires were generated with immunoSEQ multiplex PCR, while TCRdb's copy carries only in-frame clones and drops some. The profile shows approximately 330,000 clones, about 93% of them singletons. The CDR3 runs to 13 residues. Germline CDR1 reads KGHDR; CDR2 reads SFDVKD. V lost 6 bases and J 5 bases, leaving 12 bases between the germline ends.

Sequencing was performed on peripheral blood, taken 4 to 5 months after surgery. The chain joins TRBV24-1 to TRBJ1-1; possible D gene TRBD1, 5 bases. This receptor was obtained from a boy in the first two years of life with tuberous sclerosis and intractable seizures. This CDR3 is CATSSGGKTEAFF. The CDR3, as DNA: TGTGCCACCAGTTCGGGGGGGAAAACTGAAGCTTTCTTT.